This T cell receptor beta chain was retrieved from a study of T cell repertoires in cytomegalovirus infection (dated by TCRdb to between 2018 and 2021). Broadly, across the study: The peptide stimulations were aimed at well-studied HLA-B-restricted epitopes as well as recently identified HLA-C-restricted CMV epitopes, whose presentation resists viral immunomodulation. Because public TCR beta signatures pointed to carriage of CMV infection together with the matching HLA type, the HLA type of each donor mattered for the analysis. What the work shows at the level of the full study, not this receptor alone: The ex vivo response was dominated by HLA-C-restricted CMV-specific TCR beta clonotypes, which also provided the single most frequent clonotype in two of eight donors. Cumulative frequency of public TCR beta family members discriminated carriers of CMV infection plus the relevant HLA type in this cohort and an independent 352-donor cohort.

Reading the label with the study, this specimen's treatment or condition is: in vitro stimulation with specific CMV peptide epitopes to enrich CMV-specific T cells. The CDR3 numbers 16 residues from cysteine through phenylalanine. The read is trimmed to its CDR3 DNA, 48 bases read in frame from base 1. Sequences MGHRA (CDR1) and YSYEKL (CDR2) are obtained from the germline V gene. Trimming removed 0 bases from V and 4 bases from J; the gene matches leave 7 bases unexplained. As to this clonotype: Its antigen is currently not known. No base quality information exists; no much larger clone differs at one position.

Sequenced using an Illumina HiSeq 1500. TCRdb reanalyzed the raw reads on its own, using fastp at Q25 for trimming and MiXCR for clone calling, and kept in-frame beta chains. Rows matching on CDR3 protein sequence are summarized as one entry with the most common DNA and genes. The sample table holds fewer than 1,000,000 distinct CDR3 sequences, of which 25% to 40% were seen once. The top ten clones comprise 13% of the sample. The sample was cultured CD8+ T cells from PBMCs, taken from culture after CMV antigen stimulation. The clonotype comes from a human donor in good health (CMV status not recorded). Some clones in this sample may be carry-over from other donors' samples. Rearrangement joined TRBV4-1 to TRBJ1-2, with 8 bases in between that match TRBD1. The nucleotide sequence reads as follows: TGCGCCAGCAGCCAAGATAATACAGGGGGTTTCTATGGCTACACCTTC. This translates into CASSQDNTGGFYGYTF.